This T cell receptor beta chain was identified in a study of blood T cell repertoires in COVID-19. The CDR3 is made up of 14 amino acids. Germline V lookup: CDR1 SGHNT, CDR2 YYREEE (reference sequence). Trimming cost V 4 bases and J 3 bases; bases outside gene matches: 4. Assay used: immunoSEQ multiplex PCR; TCRdb lists only in-frame clones, some missing. This sample carries approximately 100,000 clones, roughly 85% of them seen once, and the ten largest clones take about 1.7%. The J gene is TRBJ2-1, the V gene TRBV5-4; the match to TRBD1 covers 7 bases. Sequenced: peripheral blood. This TCR was recovered from an older woman with active or convalescent COVID-19. The DNA of the CDR3 is TGTGCCAGCAGCCAGGGGGACGTCTACAATGAGCAGTTCTTC. Amino acids: CASSQGDVYNEQFF.